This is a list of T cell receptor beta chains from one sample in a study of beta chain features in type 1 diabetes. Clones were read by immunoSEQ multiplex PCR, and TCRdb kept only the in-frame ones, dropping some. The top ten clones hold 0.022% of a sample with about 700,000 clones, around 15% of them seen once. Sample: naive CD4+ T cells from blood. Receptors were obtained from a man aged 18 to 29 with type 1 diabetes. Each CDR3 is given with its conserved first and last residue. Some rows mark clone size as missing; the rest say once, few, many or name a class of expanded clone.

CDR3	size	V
CASSPGQGADTQYF	few	TRBV5-1
CASSEYLGRSPESGEQYF	few	TRBV25-1
CAWSPGPGTEAFF	-	TRBV30
CAWGNGGKASYNEQFF	few	TRBV30
CASSAGTGEKAFF	-	TRBV11-2
CASSLGGQGIGELFF	-	TRBV7-2
CAWSRRDDEQYF	-	TRBV30
CAWSNRETQYF	-	TRBV30
CASSTWGLMYGYTF	-	TRBV5-4
CASTAVNTGELFF	few	TRBV6-6
CASSLVGGSNQPQHF	-	TRBV7-8
CASSASTNTEAFF	-	TRBV9
CSTAGSNYGYTF	-	TRBV29-1
CSVEWQGAQQETQYF	-	TRBV29-1
CASRTLRGGGRSLSGYTF	-	TRBV27
CASSFFAGVNTGELFF	few	TRBV7-8
CASSLTWTAQETQYF	-	TRBV5-6
CASSLGQVTYEQYF	-	TRBV7-6
CASSHGSATNEKLFF	-	TRBV18
CATSRVGRTGAGREKLFF	-	TRBV15
CASSVEAGGGIDTQYF	-	TRBV9
CAWTVGGSMFF	-	TRBV30
CASSEAPGAEQYF	-	TRBV6-1
CASSERDRGGYGYTF	few	TRBV2
CASSLTGAETEAFF	-	TRBV6-5
CVCGIGDTQYF	-	TRBV30
CASSEALLPSTDTQYF	-	TRBV6-1
CASSPGSGNQPQHF	-	TRBV18
CASSEGQAHGYTF	few	TRBV6-5
CASGTSWDTQYF	few	TRBV12-5
CASSLGTVPSTDTQYF	-	TRBV13
CAWTPGPGRPQETQYF	-	TRBV30
CASSQETALSYNEQFF	-	TRBV4-1
CASSRGQSMNTEAFF	few	TRBV7-8
CASSPRQGFDTQYF	-	TRBV14
CASSKGTDGNTIYF	-	TRBV25-1
CASAGTSGAGEQFF	few	TRBV19
CATLGESYEQYF	few	TRBV19
CASSFGQGATNYGYTF	-	TRBV5-1
CASSLGYTPPGELFF	-	TRBV7-2
CASSGGLDTEAFF	-	TRBV18